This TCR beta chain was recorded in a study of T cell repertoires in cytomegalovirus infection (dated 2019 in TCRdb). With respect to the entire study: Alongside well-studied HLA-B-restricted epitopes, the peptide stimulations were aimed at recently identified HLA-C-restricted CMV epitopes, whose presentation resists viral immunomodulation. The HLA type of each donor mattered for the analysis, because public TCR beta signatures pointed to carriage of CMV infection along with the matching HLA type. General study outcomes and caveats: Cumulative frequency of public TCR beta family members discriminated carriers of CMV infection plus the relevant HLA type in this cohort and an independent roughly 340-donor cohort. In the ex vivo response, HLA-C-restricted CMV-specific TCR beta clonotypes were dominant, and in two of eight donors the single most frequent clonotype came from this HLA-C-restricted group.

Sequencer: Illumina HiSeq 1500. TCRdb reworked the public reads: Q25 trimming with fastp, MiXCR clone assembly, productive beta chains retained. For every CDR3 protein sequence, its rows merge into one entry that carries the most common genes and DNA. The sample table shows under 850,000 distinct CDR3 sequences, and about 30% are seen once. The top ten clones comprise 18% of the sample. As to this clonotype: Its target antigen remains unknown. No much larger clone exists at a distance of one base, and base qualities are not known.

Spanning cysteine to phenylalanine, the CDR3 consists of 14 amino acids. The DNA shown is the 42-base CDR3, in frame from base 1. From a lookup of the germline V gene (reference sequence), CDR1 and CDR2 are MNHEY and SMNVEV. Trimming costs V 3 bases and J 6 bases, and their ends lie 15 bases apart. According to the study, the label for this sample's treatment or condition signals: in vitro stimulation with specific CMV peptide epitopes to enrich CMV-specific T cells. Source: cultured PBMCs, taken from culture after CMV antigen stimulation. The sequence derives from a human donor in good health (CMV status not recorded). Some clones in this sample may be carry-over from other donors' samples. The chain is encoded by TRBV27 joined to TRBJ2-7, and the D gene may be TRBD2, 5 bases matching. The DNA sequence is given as TGTGCCAGCAGTTTTACCCCTGCCCGGGGCGAGCAGTACTTC. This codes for CASSFTPARGEQYF.